Sequencing of this T cell receptor beta chain was carried out in a study of blood T cell repertoires in COVID-19. Some clones are missing from TCRdb's copy, which holds only in-frame ones; the method was immunoSEQ multiplex PCR. Of around 81,000 clones in the sample, approximately 80% were seen once. Sequences were obtained from peripheral blood. This TCR was sampled from a human donor in a cohort sampled during active COVID-19.

CDR3 protein: CASSKRQGTNEKLFF. The CDR3 DNA sequence: TGTGCCAGTAGTAAGCGACAGGGAACTAATGAAAAACTGTTTTTT. The J gene is TRBJ1-4, the V gene TRBV19; 7 bases are a match to TRBD1. Germline CDR1 reads LNHDA; CDR2 reads SQIVND (reference sequence). CDR3 size: 15 residues. The trim removed 4 bases at V and 1 base at J, leaving 3 bases unmatched.